The 3 T cell receptor beta chains reported below all come from one sample, sequenced in a study of T cell changes during pregnancy in multiple sclerosis. Only in-frame clones appear in the TCRdb table, and some are missing; sequencing was by immunoSEQ multiplex PCR. The sample has 90,000 to 150,000 clones, under 95% seen once. Sequences were derived from peripheral blood, sampled before pregnancy. All receptors derive from a female donor with multiple sclerosis, enrolled in a pregnancy study.

This chain uses TRBV5-1 with TRBJ1-3, with a tentative D call TRBD1 (5 bases). Trimming pared 0 bases from V and 3 bases from J, leaving 7 bases between. The CDR3 has 14 residues. CDR1 is SGHRS, CDR2 YFSETQ, per germline. The CDR3 region is CASSLGRGGNTIYF. In DNA form, the CDR3 reads TGCGCCAGCAGCTTGGGAAGGGGTGGAAACACCATATATTTT.

The chain links TRBV5-1 to TRBJ2-5, with a weak D call TRBD2 (5 bases). In germline, CDR1 is SGHRS, CDR2 YFSETQ. Between the trimmed V and J ends, which lost 4 bases and 5 bases, there was a span of 18 bases. The CDR3 is 15 amino acids. CDR3 DNA sequence: TGCGCCAGCAGCCGGGGAGACTCCTTTAGGGAGACCCAGTACTTC. It encodes CASSRGDSFRETQYF.

The chain employs TRBV15 and TRBJ2-3; 11 nucleotides agree with TRBD2. There are 16 residues in the CDR3. With V trimmed by 0 bases and J by 8 bases, 7 bases remained unmatched. Germline V lookup: CDR1 LNHNV, CDR2 YYDKDF (reference sequence). This chain's CDR3 is CATSRELAGGPATQYF. The CDR3 DNA follows: TGTGCCACCAGCAGAGAGCTAGCGGGAGGCCCCGCTACGCAGTATTTT.